Listed below are T cell receptor beta chains from one sample, sequenced in a study of T cell responses to AZD1222 COVID-19 vaccine. TCRdb's copy holds only in-frame clones and misses some; the assay was immunoSEQ multiplex PCR. The repertoire holds about 63,000 clones, with 85% as singletons. The sample consisted of peripheral blood, taken on day 0 of AZD1222 vaccination. These receptors were taken from an adult in good health. Each CDR3 is given with its conserved first and last residue. A D gene is named only where the DNA matches it firmly. Size values are once, few and many counts, or a class for expanded clones, and some rows have none.

j_gene	d_gene	v_gene	abundance	CDR3aa	CDR3nt
TRBJ1-1	-	TRBV28	-	CASRVQGAMNTEAFF	TGTGCCAGCAGAGTCCAGGGCGCGATGAACACTGAAGCTTTCTTT
TRBJ1-3	-	TRBV5-1	-	CASSLVSTGAGNTIYF	TGCGCCAGCAGCCTCGTATCAACGGGGGCTGGAAACACCATATATTTT
TRBJ2-2	-	TRBV3-1/TRBV3-2	-	CASSPGWANTGELFF	TGTGCCAGCAGCCCAGGGTGGGCGAACACCGGGGAGCTGTTTTTT
TRBJ1-5	-	TRBV19	-	CASSTLGEGTNQPQHF	TGTGCCAGTAGTACCCTGGGGGAGGGTACCAATCAGCCCCAGCATTTT
TRBJ2-5	TRBD2	TRBV7-2	-	CASSSQELRGETQYF	TGTGCCAGCAGCTCCCAAGAACTGCGGGGGGAGACCCAGTACTTC
TRBJ1-1	TRBD1	TRBV5-1	-	CASSWEGQMNTEAFF	TGCGCCAGCAGCTGGGAGGGACAGATGAACACTGAAGCTTTCTTT
TRBJ1-1	-	TRBV7-2	-	CASSFSSSGGTEAFF	TGTGCCAGCAGCTTTAGCTCGTCGGGGGGGACTGAAGCTTTCTTT
TRBJ1-2	-	TRBV10-3	few	CAISYDPKEGYTF	TGTGCCATCAGCTACGACCCAAAGGAGGGCTACACCTTC
TRBJ1-2	TRBD1	TRBV10-3	few	CAISESGDRGQGYTF	TGTGCCATCAGTGAGTCTGGAGACAGGGGGCAGGGCTACACCTTC
TRBJ1-6	TRBD1	TRBV3-1/TRBV3-2	-	CASSSTGQGSSPLHF	TGTGCCAGCAGCTCTACAGGACAGGGAAGTTCACCCCTCCACTTT
TRBJ1-6	-	TRBV7-2	-	CASSLEQGNSPLHF	TGTGCCAGCAGCTTAGAACAGGGAAATTCACCCCTCCACTTT
TRBJ1-5	-	TRBV7-2	-	CASSPGEWNQPQHF	TGTGCCAGCAGCCCAGGGGAGTGGAATCAGCCCCAGCATTTT
TRBJ2-5	TRBD2	TRBV7-2	-	CASSLKAGGSQYF	TGTGCCAGCAGCTTAAAAGCGGGGGGGTCCCAGTACTTC
TRBJ1-1	TRBD1	TRBV19	-	CASKLSDRGTEAFF	TGTGCCAGTAAACTTTCGGACAGGGGCACTGAAGCTTTCTTT
TRBJ2-2	-	TRBV27	-	CASSLGFFGELFF	TGTGCCAGCAGTTTGGGGTTTTTCGGGGAGCTGTTTTTT
TRBJ2-3	TRBD1	TRBV7-3	-	CASSSQTGSWDTQYF	TGTGCCAGCAGCTCACAGACAGGGTCTTGGGATACGCAGTATTTT
TRBJ1-5	-	TRBV27	-	CASSLSRPDSNQPQHF	TGTGCCAGCAGTTTATCACGTCCGGATAGCAATCAGCCCCAGCATTTT
TRBJ1-1	TRBD1	TRBV7-6	once	CASSFTPDRGDTEAFF	TGTGCCAGCAGCTTTACCCCGGACAGGGGGGACACTGAAGCTTTCTTT
TRBJ1-1	-	TRBV20-1	-	CSARGRSEAFF	TGCAGTGCTAGAGGTCGTTCTGAAGCTTTCTTT
TRBJ2-3	TRBD2	TRBV13	-	CASSTSGGNTQYF	TGTGCCAGCAGTACTAGCGGGGGAAATACGCAGTATTTT
TRBJ1-2	-	TRBV28	-	CASSFIRGQGGYTF	TGTGCCAGCAGTTTTATTCGCGGGCAGGGTGGCTACACCTTC
TRBJ1-6	TRBD1	TRBV15	once	CATSLNGQGYSPLHF	TGTGCCACCAGCTTAAACGGACAGGGATATTCACCCCTCCACTTT
TRBJ1-4	TRBD1	TRBV11-3	once	CASSLEKLGTALNEKLFF	TGTGCCAGCAGCTTAGAGAAGTTAGGGACAGCTTTAAATGAAAAACTGTTTTTT
TRBJ1-1	TRBD1	TRBV28	few	CASRQGPDYTEAFF	TGTGCCAGCCGACAGGGGCCGGATTACACTGAAGCTTTCTTT
TRBJ2-5	-	TRBV11-2	-	CASSLRLGQETQYF	TGTGCCAGCAGCTTGCGGTTGGGCCAAGAGACCCAGTACTTC
TRBJ2-2	-	TRBV15	-	CATSRDRTDTGELFF	TGTGCCACCAGCAGAGATAGAACAGACACCGGGGAGCTGTTTTTT
TRBJ2-6	TRBD1	TRBV3-1/TRBV3-2	-	CASSQTGAGANVLTF	TGTGCCAGCAGCCAAACAGGGGCCGGGGCCAACGTCCTGACTTTC
TRBJ1-2	TRBD1	TRBV5-1	-	CASSLDGTGGYTF	TGCGCCAGCAGCTTGGATGGGACAGGAGGCTACACCTTC
TRBJ1-1	TRBD1	TRBV12-3/TRBV12-4	-	CASRTDRGSEAFF	TGTGCCAGCAGGACCGACAGGGGGAGTGAAGCTTTCTTT
TRBJ1-1	-	TRBV29-1	-	CSVERRDEAFF	TGCAGCGTCGAAAGAAGGGATGAAGCTTTCTTT
TRBJ1-5	-	TRBV5-1	-	CASSLAGRSDQPQHF	TGCGCCAGCAGCTTGGCAGGGAGGTCGGATCAGCCCCAGCATTTT
TRBJ2-1	-	TRBV19	-	CASISFNNEQFF	TGTGCCAGTATAAGTTTCAACAATGAGCAGTTCTTC
TRBJ2-3	-	TRBV12-5	-	CASWTAQSTDTQYF	TGTGCTAGTTGGACAGCCCAAAGCACAGATACGCAGTATTTT
TRBJ1-2	TRBD1	TRBV5-1	-	CASSRGGQGYGYTF	TGCGCCAGCAGCCGCGGGGGACAGGGCTATGGCTACACCTTC
TRBJ2-3	-	TRBV5-5	-	CASSTYATANGFTDTQYF	TGTGCCAGCAGCACATACGCGACAGCAAACGGATTTACAGATACGCAGTATTTT
TRBJ2-7	-	TRBV15	-	CATSRERRTAYEQYF	TGTGCCACCAGCAGAGAACGGCGGACGGCCTACGAGCAGTACTTC
TRBJ1-1	TRBD1	TRBV20-1	-	CSATDRGGTEAFF	TGCAGTGCTACTGACAGGGGGGGCACTGAAGCTTTCTTT
TRBJ1-3	-	TRBV6-1	-	CASSESGDGNTIYF	TGTGCCAGCAGTGAATCAGGGGACGGAAACACCATATATTTT
TRBJ2-7	-	TRBV4-2	-	CASSQSGAGREQYF	TGTGCCAGCAGCCAGTCGGGGGCAGGCCGTGAGCAGTACTTC
TRBJ2-2	-	TRBV5-6	-	CASSFGAGELFF	TGTGCCAGCAGCTTTGGGGCCGGGGAGCTGTTTTTT
TRBJ2-2	-	TRBV5-4	-	CASSSGIVNTGELFF	TGTGCCAGCAGCTCCGGAATAGTTAACACCGGGGAGCTGTTTTTT
TRBJ2-1	-	TRBV15	-	CATSSLRGGSNEQFF	TGTGCCACCAGCAGTTTACGAGGAGGGTCAAATGAGCAGTTCTTC
TRBJ1-4	-	TRBV27	once	CASSLLPSEKLFF	TGTGCCAGCAGTTTATTACCGAGTGAAAAACTGTTTTTT